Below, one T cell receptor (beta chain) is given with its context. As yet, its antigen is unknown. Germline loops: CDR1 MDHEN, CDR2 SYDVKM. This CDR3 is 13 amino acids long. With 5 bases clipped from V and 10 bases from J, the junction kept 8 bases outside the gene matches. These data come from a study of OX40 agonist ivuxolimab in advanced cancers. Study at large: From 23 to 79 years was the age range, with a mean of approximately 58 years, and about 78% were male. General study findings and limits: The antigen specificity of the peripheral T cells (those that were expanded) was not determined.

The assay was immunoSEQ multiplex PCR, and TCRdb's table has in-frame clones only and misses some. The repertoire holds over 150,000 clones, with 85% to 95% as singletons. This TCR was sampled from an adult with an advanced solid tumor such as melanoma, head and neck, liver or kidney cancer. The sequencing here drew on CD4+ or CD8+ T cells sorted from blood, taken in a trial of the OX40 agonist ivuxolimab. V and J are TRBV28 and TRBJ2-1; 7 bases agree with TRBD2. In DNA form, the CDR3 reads TGTGCCAGCAGTGGATCTCGGGGAGGGGAGCAGTTCTTC. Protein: CASSGSRGGEQFF.